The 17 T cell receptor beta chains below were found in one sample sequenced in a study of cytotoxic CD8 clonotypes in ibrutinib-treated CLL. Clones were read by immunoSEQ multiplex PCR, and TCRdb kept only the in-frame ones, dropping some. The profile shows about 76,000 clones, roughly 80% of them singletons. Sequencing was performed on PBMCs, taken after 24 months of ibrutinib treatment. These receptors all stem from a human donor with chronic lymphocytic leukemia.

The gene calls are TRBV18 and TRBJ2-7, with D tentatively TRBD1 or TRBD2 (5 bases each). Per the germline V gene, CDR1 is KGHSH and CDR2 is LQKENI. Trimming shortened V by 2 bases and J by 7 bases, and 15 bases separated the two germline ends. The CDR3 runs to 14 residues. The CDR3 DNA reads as TGTGCCAGCTCACCAAGCGGACAAGGGCTGGAGCAGTACTTC. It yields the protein CASSPSGQGLEQYF.

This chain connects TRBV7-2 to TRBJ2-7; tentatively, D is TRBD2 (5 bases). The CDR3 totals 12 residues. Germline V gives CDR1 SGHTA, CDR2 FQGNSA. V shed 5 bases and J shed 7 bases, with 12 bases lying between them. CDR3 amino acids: CASSLAGGEQYF. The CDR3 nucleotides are TGTGCCAGCAGCCTCGCGGGCGGAGAGCAGTACTTC.

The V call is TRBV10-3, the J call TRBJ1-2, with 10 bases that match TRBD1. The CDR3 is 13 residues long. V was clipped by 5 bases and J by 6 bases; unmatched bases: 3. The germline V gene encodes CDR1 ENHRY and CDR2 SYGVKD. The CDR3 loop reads CAISRQGADGYTF. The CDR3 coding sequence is TGTGCCATCAGTCGACAGGGGGCGGATGGCTACACCTTC.

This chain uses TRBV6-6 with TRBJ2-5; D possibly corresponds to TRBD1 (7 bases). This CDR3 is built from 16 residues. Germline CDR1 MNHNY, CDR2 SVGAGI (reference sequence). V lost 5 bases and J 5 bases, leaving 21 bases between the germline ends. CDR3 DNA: TGTGCCAGCAGTAAGCCCCGACAGGGAGGAAAGGAGACCCAGTACTTC. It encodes CASSKPRQGGKETQYF.

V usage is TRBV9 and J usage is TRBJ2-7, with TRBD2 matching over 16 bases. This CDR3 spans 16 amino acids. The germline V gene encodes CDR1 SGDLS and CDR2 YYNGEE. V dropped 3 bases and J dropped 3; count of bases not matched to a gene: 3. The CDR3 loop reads CASSAGLAGGSYEQYF. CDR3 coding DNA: TGTGCCAGCAGCGCGGGACTAGCGGGAGGGAGCTACGAGCAGTACTTC.

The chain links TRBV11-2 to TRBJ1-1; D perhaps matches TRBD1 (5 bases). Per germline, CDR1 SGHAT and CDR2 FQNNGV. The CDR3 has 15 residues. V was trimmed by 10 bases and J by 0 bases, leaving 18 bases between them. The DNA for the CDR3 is TGTGCCACCCAAAACCCCCAGGGCATGAACACTGAAGCTTTCTTT. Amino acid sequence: CATQNPQGMNTEAFF.

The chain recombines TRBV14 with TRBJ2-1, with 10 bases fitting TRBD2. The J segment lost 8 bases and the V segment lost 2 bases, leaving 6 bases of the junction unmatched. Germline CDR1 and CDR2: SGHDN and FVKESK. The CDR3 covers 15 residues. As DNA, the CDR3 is TGTGCCAGCAGCCAACTAGCGGGAGTTTTACATGAGCAGTTCTTC. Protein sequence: CASSQLAGVLHEQFF.

The CDR3 region is CASSFAVPQAKTQYF. The CDR3 coding sequence is TGTGCCAGCAGCTTCGCGGTACCTCAGGCGAAGACCCAGTACTTC. The V call is TRBV11-1, the J call TRBJ2-5, with D unresolved. The CDR3 covers 15 residues. Trimming took 3 bases from V and 6 from J, leaving 17 bases between them. Looked up from germline, CDR1 is SGHAT and CDR2 is FQDESV (reference sequence).

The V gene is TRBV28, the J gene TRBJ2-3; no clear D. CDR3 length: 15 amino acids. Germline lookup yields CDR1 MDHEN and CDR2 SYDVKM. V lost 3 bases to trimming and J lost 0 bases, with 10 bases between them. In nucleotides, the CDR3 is TGTGCCAGCAGTTTGCTCTCAGGTAGCACAGATACGCAGTATTTT. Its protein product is CASSLLSGSTDTQYF.

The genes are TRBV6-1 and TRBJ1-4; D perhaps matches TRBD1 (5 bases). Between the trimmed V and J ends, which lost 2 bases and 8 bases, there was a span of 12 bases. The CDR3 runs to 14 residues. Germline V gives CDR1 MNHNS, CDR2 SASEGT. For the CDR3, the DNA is TGTGCCAGCAGTGAAAACACGAGGGGCGAAAAACTGTTTTTT. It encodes CASSENTRGEKLFF.

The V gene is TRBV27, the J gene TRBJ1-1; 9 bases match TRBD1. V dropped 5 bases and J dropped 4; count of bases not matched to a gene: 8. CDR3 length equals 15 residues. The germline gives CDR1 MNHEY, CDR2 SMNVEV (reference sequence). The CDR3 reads CASSPRTGVGTEAFF. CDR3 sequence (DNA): TGTGCCAGCAGTCCACGGACAGGGGTTGGCACTGAAGCTTTCTTT.

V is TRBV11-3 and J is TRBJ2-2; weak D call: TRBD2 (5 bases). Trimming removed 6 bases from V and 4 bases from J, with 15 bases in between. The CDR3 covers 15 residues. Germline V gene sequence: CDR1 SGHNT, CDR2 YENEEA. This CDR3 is CASSWGGLGTGELFF. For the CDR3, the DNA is TGTGCCAGCAGTTGGGGTGGACTGGGCACCGGGGAGCTGTTTTTT.

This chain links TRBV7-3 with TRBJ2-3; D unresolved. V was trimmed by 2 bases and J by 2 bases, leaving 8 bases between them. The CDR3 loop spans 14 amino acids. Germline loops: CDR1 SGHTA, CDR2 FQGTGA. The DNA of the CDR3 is TGTGCCAGCAGCTTAGAAGACTTCACAGATACGCAGTATTTT. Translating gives CASSLEDFTDTQYF.

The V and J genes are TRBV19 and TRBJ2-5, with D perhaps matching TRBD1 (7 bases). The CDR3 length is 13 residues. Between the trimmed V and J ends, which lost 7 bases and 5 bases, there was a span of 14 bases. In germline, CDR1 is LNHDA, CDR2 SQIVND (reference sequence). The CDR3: CASTIPGGETQYF. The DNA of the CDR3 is TGTGCCAGTACCATACCAGGGGGGGAGACCCAGTACTTC.

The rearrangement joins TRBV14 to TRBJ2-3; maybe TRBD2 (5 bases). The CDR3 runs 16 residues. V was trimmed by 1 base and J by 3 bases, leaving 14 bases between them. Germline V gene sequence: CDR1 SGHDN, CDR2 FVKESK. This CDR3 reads CASSQVFGSPTDTQYF. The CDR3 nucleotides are TGTGCCAGCAGCCAAGTCTTTGGGAGCCCGACAGATACGCAGTATTTT.

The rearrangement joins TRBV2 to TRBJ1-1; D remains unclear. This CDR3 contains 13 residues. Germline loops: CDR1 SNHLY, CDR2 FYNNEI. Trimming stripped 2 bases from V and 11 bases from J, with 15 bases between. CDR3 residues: CASSETAIGRAFF. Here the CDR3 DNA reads TGTGCCAGCAGTGAAACAGCGATAGGCCGGGCTTTCTTT.

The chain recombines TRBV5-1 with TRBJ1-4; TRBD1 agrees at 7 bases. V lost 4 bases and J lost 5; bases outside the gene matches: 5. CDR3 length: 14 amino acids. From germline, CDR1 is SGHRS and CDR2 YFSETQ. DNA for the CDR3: TGCGCCAGCAGCACGACAGGGTGGAATGAAAAACTGTTTTTT. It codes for CASSTTGWNEKLFF.